This TCR beta chain came from a study of T cell repertoires in cytomegalovirus infection. Study-wide context: Epitope selection comprised recently identified HLA-C-restricted CMV epitopes and well-studied HLA-B-restricted CMV epitopes. Evidence of both CMV infection and a matching HLA type came from public TCR beta signatures. Overall study results and limits: Summed frequency of public TCR beta families distinguished CMV carriers with the relevant HLA.

With 6 bases removed from V and 2 bases from J, the gap between germline ends came to 11 bases. Germline loops: CDR1 SGHVS, CDR2 FNYEAQ. The CDR3 is 14 amino acids. As to this clonotype: Its antigen remains unknown.

TCRdb recomputed calls from the reads with MiXCR, one row per CDR3 protein. Of about 900,000 distinct CDR3 sequences listed, around 30% were seen once; the top ten hold about an eighth. This sequence originates from a human donor in good health (CMV status not recorded). Some clones in this sample may be carry-over from other donors' samples. The chain joins TRBV7-6 to TRBJ2-4; D gene ambiguous. Material: cultured CD8+ T cells from PBMCs, obtained from culture after CMV antigen stimulation. CDR3 in DNA: TGTGCCAGCAGGAAGACCAGGACCAAAAACATTCAGTACTTC. Translating it yields CASRKTRTKNIQYF.